This T cell receptor beta chain came from a study of blood T cell repertoires in COVID-19. The V gene's germline CDR1 is MNHEY and CDR2 SVGEGT. The CDR3 runs 14 residues. The V and J ends lost 6 bases and 5 bases, in that order; junction bases with no gene match: 9. Study processing details: Using reference gene primer amplification, nucleated cell counts were estimated. The data were produced by immunoSEQ multiplex PCR, yet TCRdb's version contains in-frame clones alone and is incomplete. The V and J calls and clone size come from that table; D and trimming were worked out from the DNA. This table holds about 54,000 clones, roughly 80% found once.

The V and J genes are TRBV6-2 or TRBV6-3 and TRBJ1-2; 7 nucleotides line up with TRBD1. The specimen was peripheral blood. This TCR came from a human donor in a cohort sampled during active or convalescent COVID-19. The CDR3 coding sequence is TGTGCCAGCAGCCGGGACAGCCTGATGTATGGCTACACCTTC. Amino acids: CASSRDSLMYGYTF.